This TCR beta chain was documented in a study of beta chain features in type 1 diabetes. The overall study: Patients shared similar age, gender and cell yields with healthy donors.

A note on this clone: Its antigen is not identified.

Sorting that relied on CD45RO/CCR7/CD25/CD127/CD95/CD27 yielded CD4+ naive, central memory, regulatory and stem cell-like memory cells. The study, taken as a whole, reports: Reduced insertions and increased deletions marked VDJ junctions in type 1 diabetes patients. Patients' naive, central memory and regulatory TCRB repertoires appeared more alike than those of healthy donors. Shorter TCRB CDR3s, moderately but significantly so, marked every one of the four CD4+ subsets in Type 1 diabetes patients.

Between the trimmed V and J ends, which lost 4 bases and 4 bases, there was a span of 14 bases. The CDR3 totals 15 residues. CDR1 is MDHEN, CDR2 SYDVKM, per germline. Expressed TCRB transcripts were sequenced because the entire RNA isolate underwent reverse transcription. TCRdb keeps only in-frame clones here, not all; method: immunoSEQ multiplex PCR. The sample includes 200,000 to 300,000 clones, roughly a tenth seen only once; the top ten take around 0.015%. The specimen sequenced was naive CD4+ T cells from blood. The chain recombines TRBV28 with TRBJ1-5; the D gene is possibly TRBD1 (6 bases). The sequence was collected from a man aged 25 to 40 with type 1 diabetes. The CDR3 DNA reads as TGTGCCAGCAGTTCAGCAGGGGAAGGGAATCAGCCCCAGCATTTT. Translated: CASSSAGEGNQPQHF.